The source of this TCR beta chain is a study of T cell responses to AZD1222 COVID-19 vaccine. Study results and caveats: Donors skewed white British and female; clonal diversity was possibly underestimated.

Trimming stripped 6 bases from V and 0 bases from J, with 14 bases between. The CDR3 spans 15 residues. Germline CDR1 MNHEY, CDR2 SVGAGI. As for this clone: What it binds is not known.

Sequenced by immunoSEQ multiplex PCR; TCRdb stores in-frame clones only, minus some. The sample has 95,000 to 150,000 clones; more than 75% are singletons. The sequences come from peripheral blood, collected on day 0 of AZD1222 vaccination. This TCR derives from an adult in good health. V is TRBV6-5 and J is TRBJ1-2, with D perhaps TRBD1 (6 bases). This chain's CDR3 is CASSGTTLTNYGYTF. The CDR3 nucleotides read TGTGCCAGCAGCGGGACAACCCTTACTAACTATGGCTACACCTTC.